One and the same sample provided the 10 T cell receptor beta chains below, sequenced in a study of T cells in Graves' hyperthyroidism and ophthalmopathy. TCR beta CDR3 regions were amplified from RNA. The study used the HTBI primer set for a first-round RT-PCR of the TCR CDR3. TCRdb re-called the multiplex PCR reads with MiXCR, one entry per CDR3 protein. This table has nearly 750,000 distinct CDR3 sequences, approximately 36% appearing once. The specimen sequenced was blood. The receptors were sampled from a woman aged 40 to 50 with Graves' hyperthyroidism.

This chain links TRBV7-2 with TRBJ1-3; D gene unclear. V was shortened by 8 bases and J by 3 bases, with 14 bases between the two germline ends. The germline CDR1 and CDR2 sequences are SGHTA and FQGNSA. This CDR3 spans 14 amino acids. The CDR3 nucleotides read TGTGCCAGCTGGCCCACCGGGATTGGAAACACCATATATTTT. The encoded protein is CASWPTGIGNTIYF. The full variable domain, in which reference TRBV7-2 and TRBJ1-3 provide the parts outside the CDR3, is GAGVSQSPSNKVTEKGKDVELRCDPISGHTALYWYRQSLGQGLEFLIYFQGNSAPDKSGLPSDRFSAERTGGSVSTLTIQRTQQEDSAVYLCASWPTGIGNTIYFGEGSWLTVV.

J is TRBJ1-2 and V is TRBV11-1; D remains ambiguous. The CDR3 covers 16 residues. Trimming pared 8 bases from V and 3 bases from J, leaving 22 bases between. Germline CDR1 reads SGHAT; CDR2 reads FQDESV (reference sequence). CDR3 nucleotides: TGTGCCAGCTCACCACAGTCTAACCGATACTACTATGGCTACACCTTC. Encoded protein: CASSPQSNRYYYGYTF. The variable domain in full, with the rest retrieved from reference TRBV11-1 and TRBJ1-2, is EAEVAQSPRYKITEKSQAVAFWCDPISGHATLYWYRQILGQGPELLVQFQDESVVDDSQLPKDRFSAERLKGVDSTLKIQPAELGDSAMYLCASSPQSNRYYYGYTFGSGTRLTVV.

This clonotype was recorded a few times. This chain connects TRBV6-5 to TRBJ2-7, with D perhaps given as TRBD1 or TRBD2 (5 bases each). The V and J ends lost 4 bases and 2 bases respectively, with 15 bases between them. Per germline, CDR1 MNHEY and CDR2 SVGAGI. CDR3 length: 15 residues. CDR3 DNA: TGTGCCAGCAGTTGGCATGGGAGAGGGGCCTACGAGCAGTACTTC. Encoded protein: CASSWHGRGAYEQYF.

The chain is built from TRBV6-1 and TRBJ1-2, with 7 nucleotides matching TRBD1. The V and J ends lost 6 bases and 0 bases, in that order; junction bases with no gene match: 7. The CDR3 consists of 15 residues. CDR1 is MNHNS and CDR2 is SASEGT in the germline V gene. CDR3 sequence: CASSWGQRSNYGYTF. In nucleotides, the CDR3 is TGTGCCAGCAGCTGGGGACAGAGGTCTAACTATGGCTACACCTTC.

This clonotype came up many times. The chain recombines TRBV7-2 with TRBJ1-2; 8 bases line up with TRBD1. In germline, CDR1 is SGHTA, CDR2 FQGNSA. This CDR3 is 17 amino acids long. After removal of 7 bases from V and 1 base from J, the junction contained 14 bases not matched to a gene. The CDR3: CASTPGSQGGNNYGYTF. CDR3 bases: TGTGCCAGCACCCCCGGCTCACAGGGGGGAAATAACTATGGCTACACCTTC.

The chain employs TRBV29-1 and TRBJ2-7; the match to TRBD1 covers 7 bases. J was trimmed by 4 bases and V by 3 bases; bases with no gene match: 9. Germline lookup yields CDR1 SQVTM and CDR2 ANQGSEA. The CDR3 extends over 14 amino acids. The DNA for the CDR3 is TGCAGCGTTGAGCCCGGGACAGAGTCATACGAGCAGTACTTC. This encodes CSVEPGTESYEQYF.

This clonotype has a count of ten or more. The chain is built from TRBV29-1 and TRBJ2-6, with D maybe TRBD2 (6 bases). With 3 bases removed from V and 2 bases from J, the gap between germline ends came to 14 bases. Per germline, CDR1 SQVTM and CDR2 ANQGSEA. CDR3 length: 16 amino acids. The CDR3 region has the DNA TGCAGCGTTGATAGCGGCTTCCAGCCTGGGGCCAACGTCCTGACTTTC. Translation gives CSVDSGFQPGANVLTF.

This chain joins TRBV9 and TRBJ2-6, with D tentatively TRBD2 (6 bases). CDR1 and CDR2 (germline): SGDLS, YYNGEE. This CDR3 contains 19 residues. Between the trimmed V and J ends, which lost 4 bases and 0 bases, there was a span of 20 bases. The CDR3 spells CASSPNGGRRSSGANVLTF. In DNA, the CDR3 is TGTGCCAGCAGCCCTAACGGAGGGCGCCGTAGCTCTGGGGCCAACGTCCTGACTTTC.

The chain recombines TRBV10-3 with TRBJ1-2; 7 bases are shared with TRBD1. Germline V gene sequence: CDR1 ENHRY, CDR2 SYGVKD. The CDR3 is 12 residues long. Trimming cost V 8 bases and J 6 bases; bases outside gene matches: 6. CDR3 residues: CAIATGADGYTF. The CDR3 bases are TGTGCCATCGCCACAGGGGCAGATGGCTACACCTTC.

This clonotype was seen a single time. The chain joins TRBV10-3 to TRBJ1-4; D unclear. CDR3 size: 13 residues. Per germline, CDR1 ENHRY and CDR2 SYGVKD. V was pared by 7 bases and J by 3 bases, with 9 bases between. This chain's CDR3 is CAITEGANEKLFF. DNA of the CDR3: TGTGCCATCACCGAGGGAGCTAATGAAAAACTGTTTTTT.